These 9 T cell receptor beta chains share one sample of origin, sequenced in a study of PD-L1 blockade in urothelial cancer. TCRdb keeps only in-frame clones here, not all; method: immunoSEQ multiplex PCR. The profile shows just under 65,000 clones, 80% to 90% of them singletons. Time point: pretreatment peripheral blood. Sequencing was performed on PBMCs, taken around atezolizumab (anti-PD-L1) treatment. Receptors originate from a man in his 70s with urothelial cancer.

The chain has TRBV5-1 and TRBJ1-1; tentative D call: TRBD1 (5 bases). The germline gives CDR1 SGHRS, CDR2 YFSETQ. The V and J ends lost 4 bases and 3 bases respectively, with 10 bases between them. The CDR3 runs to 13 residues. CDR3 in amino acids: CASSTQTDTEAFF. CDR3 coding DNA: TGCGCCAGCAGCACCCAGACAGACACTGAAGCTTTCTTT.

This clone has more than one count but fewer than ten. The V gene is TRBV25-1, the J gene TRBJ1-2; D is unresolved. The CDR3 loop spans 18 amino acids. Germline assignment: CDR1 MGHDK and CDR2 SYGVNS. Deletions cut 4 bases from V and 4 bases from J, with 25 bases between. The CDR3 is CASSAAGVRQPWGYGYTF. CDR3 in DNA: TGTGCCAGCAGTGCCGCGGGTGTTAGACAACCATGGGGCTATGGCTACACCTTC.

The chain links TRBV7-9 to TRBJ2-1; D may be TRBD2 (5 bases). This CDR3 region has 14 residues. Germline V CDR1 and CDR2: SEHNR, FQNEAQ (reference sequence). V lost 5 bases and J lost 4, with 12 bases in between. CDR3 nucleotides: TGTGCCAGCAGCACAAGCGGAATTTACAATGAGCAGTTCTTC. It encodes CASSTSGIYNEQFF.

CDR3 nucleotide sequence: TGTGCCAGCAGCTCGCCGGGACTGAATCAGCCCCAGCATTTT. Translated: CASSSPGLNQPQHF. V usage is TRBV5-8 and J usage is TRBJ1-5, with a weak D call TRBD1 (5 bases). V was clipped by 3 bases and J by 4 bases, with 11 bases between them. CDR1 SGHTS and CDR2 YDEGEE come from the germline V gene. CDR3 length: 14 residues. The full variable domain, with the rest looked up from reference TRBV5-8 and TRBJ1-5, is EAGVTQSPTHLIKTRGQQATLRCSPISGHTSVYWYQQALGLGLQFLLWYDEGEERNRGNFPPRFSGRQFPNYSSELNVNALELEDSALYLCASSSPGLNQPQHFGDGTRLSIL.

This chain connects TRBV20-1 to TRBJ2-7; tentative D call: TRBD2 (5 bases). There are 11 residues in the CDR3. V lost 6 bases and J lost 6, with 12 bases in between. Germline CDR1 DFQATT, CDR2 SNEGSKA (reference sequence). The CDR3 sequence: CSAPNRGEQYF. The CDR3 DNA is TGCAGTGCCCCAAACCGGGGCGAGCAGTACTTC.

This clone was counted many times. J is TRBJ2-7 and V is TRBV14; 10 bases fit TRBD2. CDR3 size: 18 residues. V lost 0 bases, J lost 5 bases, and 13 bases stayed unmatched. Germline CDR1 and CDR2: SGHDN and FVKESK. CDR3 sequence: CASSQEWGLAGVSHEQYF. In DNA form, the CDR3 reads TGTGCCAGCAGCCAAGAGTGGGGGCTAGCGGGAGTGTCGCACGAGCAGTACTTC.

V and J are TRBV29-1 and TRBJ2-7; TRBD2 agrees at 7 bases. The CDR3 sequence is 16 residues long. The trim removed 6 bases at V and 3 bases at J, leaving 17 bases unmatched. The germline CDR1 and CDR2 sequences are SQVTM and ANQGSEA. The CDR3 DNA sequence: TGCAGCGTCCAGGATACTTCGGGACTAATAGGCTACGAGCAGTACTTC. Protein: CSVQDTSGLIGYEQYF.

This clone is a singleton in its sample. The chain uses TRBV27 and TRBJ2-3; D gene ambiguous. This CDR3 is built from 14 residues. V shed 1 base and J shed 4 bases, with 9 bases lying between them. Germline lookup yields CDR1 MNHEY and CDR2 SMNVEV (reference sequence). CDR3 bases: TGTGCCAGCAGTTTATTAGGTCGGGCAGATACGCAGTATTTT. Residues: CASSLLGRADTQYF.

This clone was picked up one time. The rearrangement links TRBV15 to TRBJ1-1, with a weak D call TRBD1 (5 bases). From germline, CDR1 is LNHNV and CDR2 YYDKDF (reference sequence). This CDR3 spans 15 amino acids. V shed 1 base and J shed 4 bases, with 13 bases lying between them. CDR3 nucleotides: TGTGCCACCAGCAGAGGGGGCGGGGGGGGCACTGAAGCTTTCTTT. Protein product: CATSRGGGGGTEAFF.